This paragraph reports one T cell receptor (beta chain). Clones were read by immunoSEQ multiplex PCR, and TCRdb kept only the in-frame ones, dropping some. The sample has fewer than 50,000 clones; about 91% are singletons. This entry is derived from a study of T cell changes during pregnancy in multiple sclerosis. Losses at the gene ends were 4 bases for V and 3 bases for J; bases not matched to a gene: 4. Looked up from germline, CDR1 is SGHRS and CDR2 is YFSETQ. The CDR3 sequence is 17 residues long. The V and J genes are TRBV5-1 and TRBJ2-1, with 16 bases lining up with TRBD2. The specimen was CD4+ T cells from peripheral blood mononuclear cells, collected in the third trimester of pregnancy. The TCR originated in a female donor with multiple sclerosis, enrolled in a pregnancy study. The DNA of the CDR3 is TGCGCCAGCAGCCCTGGGACTAGCGGGGGGGTCTACAATGAGCAGTTCTTC. Its translation is CASSPGTSGGVYNEQFF.